This paragraph reports one TCR beta chain. This clonotype was seen more than once but under ten times. Its antigen is not yet known. Base qualities are not recorded, but no much larger clone differs from it by a single base. The germline V gene sets CDR1 to ENHRY and CDR2 to SYGVKD. V has 0 bases trimmed and J has 3 bases trimmed; junction bases matching no gene number 4. There are 16 amino acids in the CDR3, from cysteine to phenylalanine inclusive. Of the read, only the CDR3 DNA is kept; its 48 bases are in frame from base 1. Receptor amplification or capture employed 5' RACE. TCRdb shows the sequencer as Illumina HiSeq 2500. A second PCR of about 6 to 11 cycles was performed with a sample-barcoded 5' primer and a J-beta primer mix. A template-switch 5' adaptor carrying 12 random nucleotides introduced a unique molecular identifier onto each TCR beta cDNA molecule. At least 2.5 million CDR3-containing paired-end reads were obtained from each sample. The Mint cDNA synthesis kit, primed by a TRBC-specific oligonucleotide, was used to synthesize first-strand cDNA from all RNA. After uracil-DNA glycosylase treatment, a first 18-cycle PCR used universal primers M1SS and BC2_uni_R on all cDNA. The source study handled its data this way. For normalization, 1 million high-quality reads, each with a distinct molecular identifier, were randomly selected from each sample. Instead of being binned into consensus sequences, reads that shared molecular identifiers were thrown out. CDR3 identification, clonotype clustering and error correction used MiTCR with a Q25 quality threshold and the strictest error-elimination algorithm. A nonparametric unseen species model with Euler transformation was used to estimate lower-bound total TCR beta diversity. Starting from the raw public reads, TCRdb applied fastp trimming at Q25, assembled clones with MiXCR and retained in-frame beta chains. Each CDR3 protein appears once, grouped with its most common genes and DNA. The V and J calls and clone size are TCRdb's, not the authors'. This sample lists about 630,000 distinct CDR3 sequences; under 25% were detected once. The ten largest clones take up roughly 3.6% of the sample.

Systemically healthy Caucasian individuals from Russia, over 30 in total and aged roughly 6 to 95 years, were included as donors. Each donor gave about 10 milliliters of peripheral blood, drawn into EDTA-treated Vacutainer tubes. Ficoll-Paque density-gradient centrifugation was used to isolate PBMCs, with at least 7 million obtained per sample. Total RNA, at least 6 micrograms per sample, was extracted from PBMCs with Trizol reagent. For every donor, flow cytometry on a PBMC aliquot measured the percentage of naive CD45RAhigh/CD27high T cells. The data derive from a study of blood T cells in healthy people across ages (dated by TCRdb to about 2015). Regarding the complete study: Template switching captured roughly one uniquely barcoded TCR beta cDNA molecule per two T cells in model experiments. The study measured age-related changes in TCR beta repertoire diversity using deep sequencing normalized with unique cDNA molecular identifiers. The donors were divided into four age groups: young (average around 16 years), middle-aged (about 40), aged (about 60) and long-lived (about 90). Donors of different ages were randomly distributed across sequencing lanes to avoid experimental bias. For two donors (one aged 18 to 30 and one aged 80 or older), the study analyzed two additional independent replicas of 1 million unique cDNA reads from the same blood draw. The paper as a whole reports these results and caveats: Estimates of total diversity based on one million sequenced T cells were considered lower bounds and underestimates. Observed TCR beta diversity per million T cells fell roughly linearly with age, and a significant reduction was already apparent by age around 40. Because the CMV infection status of the donors was unknown, age-related changes in expanded clonotypes may potentially have been confounded. Because profiling used bulk unsorted PBMCs, naive and antigen-experienced compartments could not be compared conclusively. The percentage of naive T cells measured by flow cytometry correlated strongly with observed TCR beta diversity. Compared with the aged group, more naive CD4+ T cells, fewer expanded clones and increased TCR diversity were shown by the long-lived group, suggesting age selection.

The V and J segments used are TRBV10-3 and TRBJ2-1, and 8 bases in between align with TRBD2. The receptor was isolated from a man in his 70s in good health. Sequenced sample: blood. The CDR3 sequence is CAISESAGGFYNEQFF. The bases are TGTGCCATCAGTGAGTCGGCGGGAGGCTTCTACAATGAGCAGTTCTTC.